The 25 T cell receptor beta chains presented below share a single source sample, sequenced in a study of blood T cell repertoires in COVID-19. Sequencing used immunoSEQ multiplex PCR; TCRdb keeps in-frame clones, though not all of them. The sample carries approximately 170,000 clones, approximately 85% recorded once. Specimen: peripheral blood. The receptor set was obtained from a woman aged 80 or over with COVID-19, enrolled during active disease.

The chain joins TRBV6-1 to TRBJ1-1; perhaps TRBD1 as D (5 bases). The germline V gene encodes CDR1 MNHNS and CDR2 SASEGT. CDR3 size: 14 residues. V gave up 1 base and J gave up 7 bases, with 13 bases separating them. The CDR3 here is CASSEVGALGEAFF. The CDR3 region has the DNA TGTGCCAGCAGTGAAGTTGGGGCCCTGGGTGAAGCTTTCTTT.

The rearrangement links TRBV3-1 (or the pseudogene TRBV3-2) to TRBJ2-7; TRBD2 might be the D (7 bases). CDR3 size: 15 residues. Germline CDR1 LGHDT, CDR2 YNNKEL (reference sequence). V dropped 3 bases and J dropped 0 bases, with 12 bases sitting between them. This CDR3 is CASSQGGGASYEQYF. CDR3 in DNA: TGTGCCAGCAGCCAGGGAGGGGGAGCCTCCTACGAGCAGTACTTC.

The chain combines TRBV6-5 with TRBJ2-2; D is perhaps TRBD1 (6 bases). The CDR3 runs 12 residues. The V end was cut by 6 bases, the J end by 9 bases, with 11 bases between. The germline V gene encodes CDR1 MNHEY and CDR2 SVGAGI. CDR3 amino acids: CASRAGDRELFF. Written as DNA, the CDR3 is TGTGCCAGCAGGGCAGGGGACCGGGAGCTGTTTTTT.

The chain uses TRBV19 and TRBJ1-2; TRBD1 aligns across 10 bases. Germline lookup yields CDR1 LNHDA and CDR2 SQIVND (reference sequence). CDR3 size: 15 residues. V trimming: 7 bases; J trimming: 5 bases; junction bases outside the gene matches: 10. The DNA for the CDR3 is TGTGCCAGTACCTCTAAAGGACAGGGGGTTTATGGCTACACCTTC. As protein: CASTSKGQGVYGYTF.

In DNA form, the CDR3 reads TGTGCCAGCAGCTTGGGGCAGGCCGAATCCTACGAGCAGTACTTC. Protein: CASSLGQAESYEQYF. The chain links TRBV5-4 to TRBJ2-7; D gene unclear. With 0 bases removed from V and 1 base from J, the gap between germline ends came to 11 bases. The CDR3 spans 15 residues. Germline values: CDR1 SGHNT, CDR2 YYREEE (reference sequence).

This chain connects TRBV3-1 (or the pseudogene TRBV3-2) to TRBJ1-1; no definite D call. The CDR3 contains 13 residues. Trimming left V 10 bases short and J 0 bases short, with 12 bases between. From germline, CDR1 is LGHDT and CDR2 YNNKEL (reference sequence). Written as DNA, the CDR3 is TGTGCCACCCACGGGAACATGAACACTGAAGCTTTCTTT. It is translated as CATHGNMNTEAFF.

The rearrangement uses TRBV6-1 and TRBJ2-5; D ambiguous. Germline V gene lookup returns CDR1 MNHNS and CDR2 SASEGT. V was trimmed by 2 bases and J by 0 bases, leaving 10 bases between them. The CDR3 contains 15 residues. CDR3: CASSEKAAYQETQYF. CDR3 bases: TGTGCCAGCAGTGAAAAGGCAGCGTACCAAGAGACCCAGTACTTC.

This rearrangement joins TRBV7-2 to TRBJ1-5; D not certain. This CDR3 spans 16 amino acids. Germline V gene data show CDR1 as SGHTA and CDR2 as FQGNSA. V shed 5 bases and J shed 2 bases, with 16 bases lying between them. In nucleotides, the CDR3 is TGTGCCAGCAGCGCTGCCGGCCGCCGGGGCAATCAGCCCCAGCATTTT. Translating gives CASSAAGRRGNQPQHF.

The chain joins TRBV6-5 to TRBJ1-4; 7 bases map to TRBD1. The CDR3 loop spans 15 amino acids. V lost 5 bases and J lost 8; bases outside the gene matches: 11. Germline CDR1 is MNHEY and CDR2 is SVGAGI. The CDR3 DNA reads TGTGCCAGCAGTCCACGGAAGGGGGCGAACGAAAAACTGTTTTTT. It specifies CASSPRKGANEKLFF.

The chain recombines TRBV10-3 with TRBJ1-4; D is undetermined. The germline CDR1 and CDR2 sequences are ENHRY and SYGVKD. V lost 2 bases and J 6 bases, leaving 4 bases between the germline ends. This CDR3 contains 12 residues. The CDR3 nucleotides read TGTGCCATCAGTGAGGGGCATGAAAAACTGTTTTTT. Translating it yields CAISEGHEKLFF.

The chain has TRBV29-1 and TRBJ2-1; 10 bases line up with TRBD2. Germline loops: CDR1 SQVTM, CDR2 ANQGSEA. J was trimmed by 0 bases and V by 1 base; bases with no gene match: 6. This CDR3 is built from 17 residues. CDR3 sequence: CSVEGASGGSSYNEQFF. In nucleotides, the CDR3 is TGCAGCGTTGAAGGCGCTAGCGGGGGTAGCTCCTACAATGAGCAGTTCTTC.

The V call is TRBV3-1 (or the pseudogene TRBV3-2), the J call TRBJ2-1; 9 bases are shared with TRBD2. J gave up 4 bases and V 0 bases, and 10 bases lay outside the gene matches. The CDR3 is 18 residues long. Germline V gene lookup returns CDR1 LGHDT and CDR2 YNNKEL (reference sequence). In nucleotides, the CDR3 is TGTGCCAGCAGCCAAGATTGGAGGGCGCGGGAGGGGTACAATGAGCAGTTCTTC. Translated, it gives CASSQDWRAREGYNEQFF.

This rearrangement joins TRBV24-1 to TRBJ2-1, with 7 bases aligning to TRBD1. Per germline, CDR1 KGHDR and CDR2 SFDVKD. Trimming removed 2 bases from V and 6 bases from J; junction bases left unmatched: 3. The CDR3 runs to 14 residues. The CDR3 reads CATSDSDRVNEQFF. The CDR3 coding sequence is TGTGCCACCAGTGATTCCGACAGGGTCAATGAGCAGTTCTTC.

This clone was seen only once. CDR3 protein: CASSSGFYNEQFF. CDR3 DNA sequence: TGTGCCAGCAGCTCGGGATTCTACAATGAGCAGTTCTTC. This chain connects TRBV5-4 to TRBJ2-1; maybe TRBD2 (5 bases). CDR1 and CDR2 (germline): SGHNT, YYREEE (reference sequence). This CDR3 spans 13 amino acids. Trimming pared 3 bases from V and 3 bases from J, leaving 7 bases between.

This clone was detected only once. The V and J genes are TRBV4-3 and TRBJ2-2; 8 positions match TRBD1. Germline loops: CDR1 LGHNA, CDR2 YSLEER. V was clipped by 1 base and J by 5 bases; unmatched bases: 9. The CDR3 loop spans 17 amino acids. CDR3 sequence reads: CASSQGGTGLITGELFF. The CDR3 coding sequence is TGCGCCAGCAGCCAAGGCGGGACAGGACTAATAACCGGGGAGCTGTTTTTT.

The rearrangement links TRBV15 to TRBJ1-1; D remains ambiguous. The CDR3 is 15 residues long. Germline V CDR1 and CDR2: LNHNV, YYDKDF (reference sequence). Trimming left V 3 bases short and J 7 bases short, with 18 bases between. In nucleotides, the CDR3 is TGTGCCACCAGCAGGTCCGGACTTTATACCGATGAAGCTTTCTTT. Amino acids: CATSRSGLYTDEAFF.

The rearrangement uses TRBV11-2 and TRBJ2-2, with 7 bases that match TRBD1. Germline assignment: CDR1 SGHAT and CDR2 FQNNGV. J gave up 5 bases and V 5 bases, and 8 bases lay outside the gene matches. CDR3 length equals 15 residues. In DNA form, the CDR3 reads TGTGCCAGCAGCGCCCGGGACAGACTAACCGGGGAGCTGTTTTTT. This encodes CASSARDRLTGELFF. Supplemented by reference TRBV11-2 and TRBJ2-2, the full variable domain reads EAGVAQSPRYKIIEKRQSVAFWCNPISGHATLYWYQQILGQGPKLLIQFQNNGVVDDSQLPKDRFSAERLKGVDSTLKIQPAKLEDSAVYLCASSARDRLTGELFFGEGSRLTVL.

The V gene is TRBV3-1 (or the pseudogene TRBV3-2), the J gene TRBJ1-4, with TRBD1 matching over 10 bases. V lost 2 bases to trimming and J lost 6 bases; unmatched junction nucleotides: 3. Germline assignment: CDR1 LGHDT and CDR2 YNNKEL (reference sequence). This CDR3 has 15 amino acids. CDR3 DNA sequence: TGTGCCAGCAGCCAATCCGACAGGGGGCATGAAAAACTGTTTTTT. Its protein product is CASSQSDRGHEKLFF.

Here the CDR3 reads CASSFGQFTEAFF. The CDR3, as DNA: TGCGCCAGCAGCTTCGGACAGTTCACTGAAGCTTTCTTT. This rearrangement joins TRBV5-1 to TRBJ1-1; TRBD1 might be the D (6 bases). The CDR3 totals 13 residues. Germline-derived CDR1 and CDR2 are SGHRS and YFSETQ. The germline V and J ends were trimmed by 2 bases and 4 bases, with 9 bases remaining between them. Looking up the rest from reference TRBV5-1 and TRBJ1-1 gives the full variable domain: KAGVTQTPRYLIKTRGQQVTLSCSPISGHRSVSWYQQTPGQGLQFLFEYFSETQRNKGNFPGRFSGRQFSNSRSEMNVSTLELGDSALYLCASSFGQFTEAFFGQGTRLTVV.

The count of this clone is one. The chain employs TRBV6-6 and TRBJ2-3; unclear D gene. The CDR3 consists of 15 residues. Germline V CDR1 and CDR2: MNHNY, SVGAGI (reference sequence). V was trimmed by 5 bases and J by 4 bases, leaving 16 bases between them. This CDR3 reads CASSPLSMGSDTQYF. The CDR3 DNA reads as TGTGCCAGCAGTCCCCTCAGCATGGGCTCAGATACGCAGTATTTT.

This clone has only a few counts. The chain recombines TRBV30 with TRBJ1-2, with 10 nucleotides matching TRBD1. The CDR3 is 14 amino acids. Germline V gives CDR1 GTSNPN, CDR2 SVGIG (reference sequence). J gave up 0 bases and V 5 bases, and 3 bases lay outside the gene matches. CDR3 sequence: CAWEGQGANYGYTF. In nucleotides, the CDR3 is TGTGCCTGGGAAGGACAGGGGGCTAACTATGGCTACACCTTC.

This clone was seen only a few times. The V call is TRBV7-3, the J call TRBJ1-2; D is undetermined. The CDR3 totals 14 residues. Germline V lookup: CDR1 SGHTA, CDR2 FQGTGA. Trimming shortened V by 4 bases and J by 9 bases, and 18 bases separated the two germline ends. CDR3 in DNA: TGTGCCAGCAGCTCAGACCGGGTTTCTTCTAGCTACACCTTC. Amino acid sequence: CASSSDRVSSSYTF.

The chain uses TRBV7-8 and TRBJ2-3; the D is unclear. V shed 3 bases and J shed 2 bases, with 9 bases lying between them. The length of the CDR3 is 14 residues. Germline V gene sequence: CDR1 SGHVS, CDR2 FQNEAQ. CDR3 in amino acids: CASSFRLYTDTQYF. CDR3 in DNA: TGTGCCAGCAGCTTTCGACTTTACACAGATACGCAGTATTTT.

The V and J genes are TRBV12-2 and TRBJ1-1. TRBV12-2 is given as a pseudogene. This CDR3 region has 16 residues. The CDR3 DNA follows: TGTGCAAGTCGCTTAGCCAGAGGTTCCCGGAACACTGAAGCTTTCTTT. This codes for CASRLARGSRNTEAFF.

The chain recombines TRBV6-6 with TRBJ1-6, with 7 bases identical to TRBD1. The CDR3 covers 15 residues. The ends lost 7 bases at V and 5 bases at J; junction bases unmatched: 8. The germline CDR1 and CDR2 sequences are MNHNY and SVGAGI (reference sequence). CDR3 in DNA: TGTGCCAGCACCCCGGGACAGAGACATAATTCACCCCTCCACTTT. Its protein product is CASTPGQRHNSPLHF.